A single sample is the source of the 28 T cell receptor beta chains below, sequenced in a study of blood T cell repertoires in COVID-19. Sequencing was performed with immunoSEQ multiplex PCR; in TCRdb, only in-frame clones are kept and a portion is missing. The table records over 70,000 clones, over 60% of them present only once. Sequencing input: peripheral blood. These receptors were taken from an elderly woman with active or convalescent COVID-19.

This chain connects TRBV6-5 to TRBJ1-5, with D unresolved. CDR3 length: 13 amino acids. V dropped 5 bases and J dropped 7 bases, with 12 bases sitting between them. Germline V gene lookup returns CDR1 MNHEY and CDR2 SVGAGI. CDR3 in amino acids: CASSSGEKQPQHF. CDR3 DNA: TGTGCCAGCAGTAGCGGGGAGAAGCAGCCCCAGCATTTT.

The chain employs TRBV9 and TRBJ2-5; 16 nucleotides match TRBD2. The germline V gene encodes CDR1 SGDLS and CDR2 YYNGEE. Trimming removed 4 bases from V and 5 bases from J; junction bases left unmatched: 8. The CDR3 is made up of 17 amino acids. The CDR3 DNA follows: TGTGCCAGCAGCACGGGACTAGCGGGGGGGATCAGGGAGACCCAGTACTTC. Its protein product is CASSTGLAGGIRETQYF.

This chain joins TRBV5-4 and TRBJ2-7; D may be TRBD1 (6 bases). The germline V gene encodes CDR1 SGHNT and CDR2 YYREEE (reference sequence). Trimming pared 5 bases from V and 0 bases from J, leaving 12 bases between. The CDR3 totals 14 residues. Written as DNA, the CDR3 is TGTGCCAGCAGGGCAGGGGTTGGCTCCTACGAGCAGTACTTC. Protein product: CASRAGVGSYEQYF. Filled out from reference TRBV5-4 and TRBJ2-7, the complete variable domain reads ETGVTQSPTHLIKTRGQQVTLRCSSQSGHNTVSWYQQALGQGPQFIFQYYREEENGRGNFPPRFSGLQFPNYSSELNVNALELDDSALYLCASRAGVGSYEQYFGPGTRLTVT.

This chain uses TRBV29-1 with TRBJ1-5; a possible D gene is TRBD1 (6 bases). Germline CDR1 SQVTM, CDR2 ANQGSEA. V dropped 0 bases and J dropped 5 bases, with 8 bases sitting between them. This CDR3 region has 13 residues. The CDR3 DNA reads TGCAGCGTTGAAGAACAGGGAGATCAGCCCCAGCATTTT. This gives the protein CSVEEQGDQPQHF.

This clone showed up just once. The chain joins TRBV27 to TRBJ1-1; tentative D call: TRBD1 (5 bases). V lost 2 bases to trimming and J lost 4 bases, with 8 bases between them. The germline V gene has CDR1 MNHEY and CDR2 SMNVEV (reference sequence). The CDR3 is made up of 13 amino acids. The CDR3 sequence: CASSLQGGTEAFF. The CDR3 DNA reads TGTGCCAGCAGTTTACAGGGAGGCACTGAAGCTTTCTTT.

This chain joins TRBV7-2 and TRBJ2-3; D is possibly TRBD1 (6 bases). V dropped 1 base and J dropped 6 bases, with 17 bases sitting between them. Germline CDR1 SGHTA, CDR2 FQGNSA. This CDR3 contains 16 residues. CDR3 residues: CASSLGGGRGVDTQYF. The CDR3 DNA is TGTGCCAGCAGCTTAGGTGGGGGCAGGGGTGTGGATACGCAGTATTTT.

This clone was observed a single time. This chain connects TRBV5-1 to TRBJ2-5; D is perhaps TRBD2 (6 bases). The germline V gene has CDR1 SGHRS and CDR2 YFSETQ. Trimming cost V 0 bases and J 5 bases, with 11 bases left between them. The CDR3 has 14 residues. This chain's CDR3 is CASSLAGTSETQYF. Here the CDR3 DNA reads TGCGCCAGCAGCTTGGCCGGGACTTCGGAGACCCAGTACTTC.

This clone appeared a few times. This sequence joins TRBV10-3 and TRBJ1-5; no definite D call. The CDR3 runs to 15 residues. Per germline, CDR1 ENHRY and CDR2 SYGVKD. Trimming shortened V by 1 base and J by 8 bases, and 15 bases separated the two germline ends. The CDR3 bases are TGTGCCATCAGTGAGTATTGGGCGCAGGAGGAGCCCCAGCATTTT. Translated, it gives CAISEYWAQEEPQHF.

The rearrangement uses TRBV18 and TRBJ2-1; possible D gene TRBD2, 6 bases. Germline V gives CDR1 KGHSH, CDR2 LQKENI. Trimming took 6 bases from V and 8 from J, leaving 11 bases between them. This CDR3 spans 12 amino acids. The CDR3 here is CASSRRGDEQFF. The DNA of the CDR3 is TGTGCCAGCTCCAGGAGGGGAGATGAGCAGTTCTTC.

V usage is TRBV5-3 and J usage is TRBJ1-5; 7 nucleotides align to TRBD1. TRBV5-3 is given ORF status, its function remaining uncertain. The J segment lost 0 bases and the V segment lost 2 bases, leaving 20 bases of the junction unmatched. The CDR3 consists of 21 residues. The CDR3 reads CARSFIHELGTAFPSNQPQHF. The CDR3 region has the DNA TGTGCCAGAAGCTTCATACATGAGCTCGGGACAGCTTTCCCTAGCAATCAGCCCCAGCATTTT.

The chain has TRBV12-3 or TRBV12-4 and TRBJ2-5; D gene uncertain. Trimming stripped 2 bases from V and 5 bases from J, with 6 bases between. The CDR3 consists of 12 residues. The CDR3 coding sequence is TGTGCCAGCAGTTTATTTGCGGAGACCCAGTACTTC. It translates to CASSLFAETQYF.

This clone was detected a few times. The chain uses TRBV12-3 or TRBV12-4 and TRBJ1-1; 7 positions match TRBD1. After removal of 6 bases from V and 6 bases from J, the junction contained 7 bases not matched to a gene. There are 13 residues in the CDR3. CDR3 coding DNA: TGTGCCAGCAGCCTTAAACAGGGGTCTGAAGCTTTCTTT. Translating it yields CASSLKQGSEAFF.

This clone was observed a handful of times. This chain connects TRBV7-8 to TRBJ2-5, with 9 positions matching TRBD1. The V segment lost 4 bases and the J segment 9 bases; nucleotides outside the gene matches: 9. Germline lookup yields CDR1 SGHVS and CDR2 FQNEAQ. The CDR3 spans 14 residues. CDR3 sequence (DNA): TGTGCCAGCAGCTCGCTACAGGGGGCGCGGGCCCAGTACTTC. Translation: CASSSLQGARAQYF.

The chain employs TRBV15 and TRBJ1-1, with 8 positions matching TRBD1. The germline V gene has CDR1 LNHNV and CDR2 YYDKDF (reference sequence). V was pared by 2 bases and J by 11 bases, with 7 bases of the junction left unmatched. The CDR3 runs to 13 residues. The CDR3 DNA reads as TGTGCCACCAGCAGACTACAGGGGGTCGGGGCTTTCTTT. It translates to CATSRLQGVGAFF.

The V call is TRBV19, the J call TRBJ2-1; 10 bases map to TRBD1. The V gene's germline CDR1 is LNHDA and CDR2 SQIVND (reference sequence). The CDR3 runs to 16 residues. After removal of 5 bases from V and 5 bases from J, the junction contained 9 bases not matched to a gene. CDR3 amino acids: CASSGPRDRGHNEQFF. CDR3 DNA: TGTGCCAGTAGTGGCCCCCGGGACAGGGGACACAATGAGCAGTTCTTC.

This rearrangement joins TRBV7-2 to TRBJ2-5; the D is unclear. Germline CDR1 reads SGHTA; CDR2 reads FQGNSA. V lost 0 bases, J lost 3 bases, and 5 bases lay in between. The CDR3 runs to 13 residues. The CDR3 here is CASSLAPEETQYF. The CDR3 DNA sequence: TGTGCCAGCAGCTTAGCGCCAGAAGAGACCCAGTACTTC. The full variable domain, with the rest looked up from reference TRBV7-2 and TRBJ2-5, is GAGVSQSPSNKVTEKGKDVELRCDPISGHTALYWYRQSLGQGLEFLIYFQGNSAPDKSGLPSDRFSAERTGGSVSTLTIQRTQQEDSAVYLCASSLAPEETQYFGPGTRLLVL.

This clone came up many times. The rearrangement links TRBV6-5 to TRBJ1-2; TRBD1 matches at 7 bases. J gave up 4 bases and V 6 bases, and 2 bases lay outside the gene matches. The CDR3 contains 12 residues. The germline gives CDR1 MNHEY, CDR2 SVGAGI. CDR3 bases: TGTGCCAGCAGCACAGGGGCCTATGGCTACACCTTC. Encoded protein: CASSTGAYGYTF.

V gene TRBV27 combines with J gene TRBJ2-3, with 13 nucleotides matching TRBD2. The CDR3 totals 15 residues. Germline-derived CDR1 and CDR2 are MNHEY and SMNVEV (reference sequence). Germline trimming cut 5 bases from V and 5 bases from J; bases unmatched to any gene: 4. CDR3 sequence reads: CASSLTSGGGDTQYF. Here the CDR3 DNA reads TGTGCCAGCAGTCTTACTAGCGGGGGGGGAGATACGCAGTATTTT.

The genes are TRBV10-3 and TRBJ1-6; maybe TRBD1 (5 bases). Trimming took 4 bases from V and 9 from J, leaving 7 bases between them. CDR1 and CDR2 (germline): ENHRY, SYGVKD. CDR3 length equals 12 residues. The CDR3 protein is CAISGQGSPLHF. DNA of the CDR3: TGTGCCATCAGTGGGCAGGGTTCACCCCTCCACTTT.

The chain combines TRBV19 with TRBJ2-7; TRBD2 aligns across 9 bases. Germline V CDR1 and CDR2: LNHDA, SQIVND (reference sequence). The CDR3 extends over 19 amino acids. J gave up 0 bases and V 3 bases, and 15 bases lay outside the gene matches. This CDR3 reads CASSIVVAGVPRSSYEQYF. For the CDR3, the DNA is TGTGCCAGTAGTATCGTGGTAGCGGGGGTCCCGAGGAGCTCCTACGAGCAGTACTTC.

V usage is TRBV3-1 (or the pseudogene TRBV3-2) and J usage is TRBJ2-2; TRBD2 matches 10 bases. From germline, CDR1 is LGHDT and CDR2 YNNKEL (reference sequence). The CDR3 consists of 17 residues. Losses at the gene ends were 2 bases for V and 2 bases for J; bases not matched to a gene: 5. The CDR3: CASSQKRGGLNTGELFF. CDR3 nucleotide sequence: TGTGCCAGCAGCCAAAAGCGGGGGGGCCTTAACACCGGGGAGCTGTTTTTT.

The gene calls are TRBV7-9 and TRBJ1-2; TRBD1 matches at 7 bases. The CDR3 has 15 residues. CDR1 SEHNR and CDR2 FQNEAQ come from the germline V gene (reference sequence). V shed 5 bases, J shed 6 bases, and the junction held 12 bases outside the gene matches. In nucleotides, the CDR3 is TGTGCCAGCAGCGCCCGACAGGGTAGCTACGATGGCTACACCTTC. Translating it yields CASSARQGSYDGYTF.

The chain has TRBV6-5 and TRBJ1-6; the D is unclear. V shed 8 bases and J shed 0 bases, with 8 bases lying between them. The CDR3 length is 14 residues. Germline values: CDR1 MNHEY, CDR2 SVGAGI. The CDR3 DNA reads as TGTGCCAGCGGTAGAGACTCCTATAATTCACCCCTCCACTTT. Translating it yields CASGRDSYNSPLHF.

This clone was recorded many times. The chain has TRBV5-4 and TRBJ1-2; no clear D gene. With 0 bases removed from V and 7 bases from J, the gap between germline ends came to 10 bases. Germline V gene sequence: CDR1 SGHNT, CDR2 YYREEE (reference sequence). This CDR3 spans 13 amino acids. The chain's CDR3 is CASSLGGEGGYTF. CDR3 DNA: TGTGCCAGCAGCTTGGGGGGAGAGGGTGGCTACACCTTC.

The V call is TRBV5-1, the J call TRBJ2-1; 8 nucleotides align to TRBD2. The ends lost 2 bases at V and 1 base at J; junction bases unmatched: 8. CDR1 is SGHRS and CDR2 is YFSETQ in the germline V gene. The CDR3 contains 17 residues. The CDR3 DNA sequence: TGCGCCAGCAGCTTAACCGGCGGGGGGTCATCCTACAATGAGCAGTTCTTC. Translation: CASSLTGGGSSYNEQFF.

The rearrangement uses TRBV3-1 (or the pseudogene TRBV3-2) and TRBJ2-1; weak D call: TRBD2 (6 bases). This CDR3 comprises 15 residues. V lost 3 bases, J lost 3 bases, and 12 bases lay in between. Germline V gene data show CDR1 as LGHDT and CDR2 as YNNKEL (reference sequence). The CDR3 DNA follows: TGTGCCAGCAGCCAGGGGGGAACCGACTACAATGAGCAGTTCTTC. Its translation: CASSQGGTDYNEQFF.

For the CDR3, the DNA is TGTGCCAGCAGTTTCCCGGGACAGGGGGGCACTGAAGCTTTCTTT. It codes for CASSFPGQGGTEAFF. V usage is TRBV28 and J usage is TRBJ1-1; 11 bases line up with TRBD1. The CDR3 is 15 amino acids. Per germline, CDR1 MDHEN and CDR2 SYDVKM. J was trimmed by 4 bases and V by 3 bases; bases with no gene match: 4.

The chain uses TRBV2 and TRBJ2-2; 11 nucleotides agree with TRBD2. From germline, CDR1 is SNHLY and CDR2 FYNNEI. CDR3 length: 16 residues. Germline trimming cut 5 bases from V and 1 base from J; bases unmatched to any gene: 3. CDR3 protein: CASSPLAGGNTGELFF. As DNA, the CDR3 is TGTGCCAGCAGTCCTCTAGCGGGGGGGAACACCGGGGAGCTGTTTTTT.